This T cell receptor beta chain was found in a study of cytomegalovirus exposure and HLA in healthy donors. Study-wide results and limits: For most TCR beta V segments, an earlier analysis put the productive rate at about 87% or about 30% of the time.

Amplification used 60 Vbeta primers and 13 Jbeta primers. TCRdb keeps only in-frame clones here, not all; method: immunoSEQ multiplex PCR. The data show around 150,000 clones, roughly four fifths seen once. Germline V gene data show CDR1 as SQVTM and CDR2 as ANQGSEA. Unmatched junction bases numbered 2, after V lost 7 bases and J lost 3 bases. This CDR3 is 13 amino acids long. Although they were nominally healthy when sampled, donors likely had unrecorded immune exposures. About this clone: Its antigen remains unidentified.

The V gene is TRBV29-1, the J gene TRBJ2-7; 14 positions agree with TRBD2. What was sequenced was PBMCs. The clonotype comes from a man aged 18-30 years in good health and CMV-seronegative. This CDR3 is CSAGLAGGYEQYF. CDR3 nucleotide sequence: TGCAGCGCAGGACTAGCGGGAGGCTACGAGCAGTACTTC.